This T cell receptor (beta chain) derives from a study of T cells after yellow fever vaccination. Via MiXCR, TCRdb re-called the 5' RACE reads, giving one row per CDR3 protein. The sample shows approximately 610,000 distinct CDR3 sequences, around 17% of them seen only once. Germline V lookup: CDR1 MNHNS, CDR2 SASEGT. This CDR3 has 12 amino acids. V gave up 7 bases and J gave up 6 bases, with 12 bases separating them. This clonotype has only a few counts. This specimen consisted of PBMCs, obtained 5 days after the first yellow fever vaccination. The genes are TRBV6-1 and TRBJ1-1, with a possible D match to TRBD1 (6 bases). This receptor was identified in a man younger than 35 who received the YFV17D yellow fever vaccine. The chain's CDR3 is CASKGGNAEAFF. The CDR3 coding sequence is TGTGCCAGCAAGGGGGGAAACGCTGAAGCTTTCTTT.